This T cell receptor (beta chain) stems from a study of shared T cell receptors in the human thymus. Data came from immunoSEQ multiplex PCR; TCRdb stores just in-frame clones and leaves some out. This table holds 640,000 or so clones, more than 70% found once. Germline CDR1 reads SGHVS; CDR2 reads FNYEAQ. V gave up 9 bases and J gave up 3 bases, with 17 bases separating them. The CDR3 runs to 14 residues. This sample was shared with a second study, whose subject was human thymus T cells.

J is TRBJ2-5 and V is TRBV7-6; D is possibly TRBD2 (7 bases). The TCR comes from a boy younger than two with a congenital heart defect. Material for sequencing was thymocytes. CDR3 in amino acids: CASGEGGAEETQYF. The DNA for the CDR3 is TGTGCCAGTGGGGAAGGGGGGGCGGAAGAGACCCAGTACTTC.